This T cell receptor beta chain was recovered during a study of blood T cell repertoires in COVID-19. Study-level background: Samples representing acute and convalescent COVID-19 were sourced from the United States, Italy and Spain.

TCRdb keeps only in-frame clones here, not all; method: immunoSEQ multiplex PCR. The data contain about 270,000 clones, around 89% of them singletons. Two negative PCRs, clearance, or symptom resolution were required of recovered Cohort 3 donors. The J segment lost 2 bases and the V segment lost 2 bases, leaving 9 bases of the junction unmatched. This CDR3 is 18 amino acids long. Germline V lookup: CDR1 MNHEY, CDR2 SVGEGT. Sequencing used PBMCs or T cells enriched from blood (not recorded which). The source is a woman in her forties or fifties who had recovered from COVID-19. The chain joins TRBV6-2 or TRBV6-3 to TRBJ2-7, with 13 bases matching TRBD2. DNA for the CDR3: TGTGCCAGCAGTTACGGCGGACTAGCGGGAGATGTTGCCTACGAGCAGTACTTC. This gives the protein CASSYGGLAGDVAYEQYF.